A single sample gave rise to the 27 T cell receptor beta chains below, sequenced in a study of blood T cell repertoires in COVID-19. Some clones are missing from TCRdb's copy, which holds only in-frame ones; the method was immunoSEQ multiplex PCR. The profile shows under 300,000 clones, 70% to 80% of them singletons. Source material: peripheral blood. These receptors were taken from a woman aged 80 or older with acute or convalescent COVID-19.

The chain uses TRBV6-1 and TRBJ1-3; D gene uncertain. Between the trimmed V and J ends, which lost 0 bases and 2 bases, there was a span of 5 bases. This CDR3 is 14 amino acids long. Germline lookup yields CDR1 MNHNS and CDR2 SASEGT. The CDR3 region has the DNA TGTGCCAGCAGTGAAGCGTCGGCTGGAAACACCATATATTTT. Translated, it gives CASSEASAGNTIYF.

The rearrangement links TRBV2 to TRBJ2-3, with 13 bases fitting TRBD2. CDR1 is SNHLY and CDR2 is FYNNEI in the germline V gene. The ends lost 7 bases at V and 4 bases at J; junction bases unmatched: 8. This CDR3 comprises 16 residues. DNA for the CDR3: TGTGCCAGCACCATACTAGCGGGGGGGCTGTCAGATACGCAGTATTTT. Translation: CASTILAGGLSDTQYF. The variable domain in full, with the rest retrieved from reference TRBV2 and TRBJ2-3, is EPEVTQTPSHQVTQMGQEVILRCVPISNHLYFYWYRQILGQKVEFLVSFYNNEISEKSEIFDDQFSVERPDGSNFTLKIRSTKLEDSAMYFCASTILAGGLSDTQYFGPGTRLTVL.

This clone was seen just once. The rearrangement joins TRBV19 to TRBJ2-1; 11 bases agree with TRBD2. Germline V lookup: CDR1 LNHDA, CDR2 SQIVND (reference sequence). J lost 0 bases, V lost 5 bases, and 6 bases had no gene match. The CDR3 spans 17 residues. CDR3 nucleotides: TGTGCCAGTAGTCGGGGACTAGCGGCGAGCTCCTACAATGAGCAGTTCTTC. Translation: CASSRGLAASSYNEQFF.

The CDR3 coding sequence is TGTGCCACCAGAGACAGGGGGGGCACTGAAGCTTTCTTT. Protein product: CATRDRGGTEAFF. V gene TRBV24-1 combines with J gene TRBJ1-1; TRBD1 aligns across 9 bases. The germline gives CDR1 KGHDR, CDR2 SFDVKD. V was clipped by 7 bases and J by 4 bases; unmatched bases: 3. The CDR3 loop spans 13 amino acids.

This clone was recorded only once. The chain links TRBV7-6 to TRBJ2-7, with TRBD2 matching over 12 bases. Germline CDR1 SGHVS, CDR2 FNYEAQ. This CDR3 is 20 amino acids long. V was pared by 1 base and J by 0 bases, with 13 bases of the junction left unmatched. The CDR3: CASSLVISSGRAQFSYEQYF. The CDR3 DNA follows: TGTGCCAGCAGCTTAGTTATATCTAGCGGGAGGGCCCAATTCTCCTACGAGCAGTACTTC.

V and J are TRBV15 and TRBJ2-7; the D gene is possibly TRBD2 (6 bases). V lost 2 bases to trimming and J lost 0 bases, with 17 bases between them. The CDR3 has 17 amino acids. CDR1 is LNHNV, CDR2 YYDKDF, per germline (reference sequence). This CDR3 reads CATSRSGHSGGSYEQYF. The CDR3 DNA sequence: TGTGCCACCAGCAGATCCGGGCACTCCGGGGGCTCCTACGAGCAGTACTTC.

This sequence joins TRBV18 and TRBJ1-2; D is unclear. The V gene lost 1 base and the J gene lost 8 bases, with 14 bases spanning the gap. The CDR3 covers 14 residues. Germline CDR1 and CDR2: KGHSH and LQKENI. The chain's CDR3 is CASSPQEAEAGYTF. The CDR3 region has the DNA TGTGCCAGCTCACCACAAGAAGCAGAGGCGGGCTACACCTTC.

In its sample, this clone was seen a few times. V gene TRBV2 combines with J gene TRBJ1-1, with TRBD1 as a possible D gene (6 bases). Germline V gene lookup returns CDR1 SNHLY and CDR2 FYNNEI. CDR3 length equals 15 residues. Trimming pared 5 bases from V and 1 base from J, leaving 14 bases between. As DNA, the CDR3 is TGTGCCAGCAGTCCTCACCGGGACAAGAACACTGAAGCTTTCTTT. Amino acid sequence: CASSPHRDKNTEAFF.

The chain is built from TRBV6-4 and TRBJ1-1, with D possibly being TRBD1 (5 bases). With 5 bases removed from V and 1 base from J, the gap between germline ends came to 8 bases. The germline V gene has CDR1 MRHNA and CDR2 SNTAGT. CDR3 length: 13 residues. Written as DNA, the CDR3 is TGTGCCAGCAGTCAACAGGAGAACACTGAAGCTTTCTTT. Amino acids: CASSQQENTEAFF.

The CDR3 sequence: CASSLRLAGTNNEQFF. The CDR3 nucleotides are TGTGCCAGCAGCTTAAGACTAGCGGGGACCAACAATGAGCAGTTCTTC. V gene TRBV7-2 combines with J gene TRBJ2-1; TRBD2 agrees at 11 bases. The CDR3 runs to 16 residues. Germline CDR1 SGHTA, CDR2 FQGNSA. The V segment lost 2 bases and the J segment 5 bases; nucleotides outside the gene matches: 5. The whole variable domain, remainder taken from reference TRBV7-2 and TRBJ2-1, is GAGVSQSPSNKVTEKGKDVELRCDPISGHTALYWYRQSLGQGLEFLIYFQGNSAPDKSGLPSDRFSAERTGGSVSTLTIQRTQQEDSAVYLCASSLRLAGTNNEQFFGPGTRLTVL.

The V gene is TRBV2, the J gene TRBJ1-1; 10 nucleotides align to TRBD1. The CDR3 contains 14 residues. The J segment lost 6 bases and the V segment lost 3 bases, leaving 4 bases of the junction unmatched. Germline CDR1 SNHLY, CDR2 FYNNEI. The CDR3 coding sequence is TGTGCCAGCAGTGAGGACAGGGGGTTCGCTGAAGCTTTCTTT. Its protein product is CASSEDRGFAEAFF.

The chain couples TRBV6-5 to TRBJ1-1; TRBD1 might be the D (5 bases). The CDR3 covers 13 residues. Looked up from germline, CDR1 is MNHEY and CDR2 is SVGAGI. V dropped 6 bases and J dropped 4 bases, with 12 bases sitting between them. CDR3 sequence reads: CASSSQESTEAFF. The CDR3 DNA sequence: TGTGCCAGCAGCTCACAGGAATCCACTGAAGCTTTCTTT.

Only a few counts were recorded for this clone. V usage is TRBV9 and J usage is TRBJ2-3, with D hard to call. V was pared by 0 bases and J by 5 bases, with 7 bases between. CDR3 size: 13 residues. The germline gives CDR1 SGDLS, CDR2 YYNGEE. CDR3 DNA sequence: TGTGCCAGCAGCGTAGGCTTAGTAGATACGCAGTATTTT. This codes for CASSVGLVDTQYF.

The V call is TRBV28, the J call TRBJ2-3; D is perhaps TRBD1 (6 bases). Germline CDR1 and CDR2: MDHEN and SYDVKM. The ends were cut back, 5 bases at V and 3 bases at J, with 18 bases in the middle. This CDR3 is built from 16 residues. This CDR3 reads CASSPQRLTGTDTQYF. DNA of the CDR3: TGTGCCAGCAGTCCCCAACGGCTAACAGGGACAGATACGCAGTATTTT.

The chain uses TRBV28 and TRBJ2-1, with TRBD2 matching 7 bases. With 1 base clipped from V and 2 bases from J, the junction kept 8 bases outside the gene matches. The CDR3 runs to 17 residues. Per the germline V gene, CDR1 is MDHEN and CDR2 is SYDVKM. CDR3 region: CASSLYPGGSAYNEQFF. The CDR3 DNA follows: TGTGCCAGCAGTTTATACCCCGGCGGGAGTGCCTACAATGAGCAGTTCTTC.

The rearrangement joins TRBV19 to TRBJ1-3, with 8 bases aligning to TRBD1. J was trimmed by 9 bases and V by 11 bases; bases with no gene match: 9. This CDR3 is built from 12 residues. Germline-derived CDR1 and CDR2 are LNHDA and SQIVND (reference sequence). CDR3 region: CAGRTGTGTIYF. The DNA of the CDR3 is TGTGCCGGACGGACAGGGACCGGCACCATATATTTT.

The V call is TRBV5-1, the J call TRBJ1-4; D is unclear. V gave up 0 bases and J gave up 8 bases, with 5 bases separating them. Germline CDR1 is SGHRS and CDR2 is YFSETQ. CDR3 length: 12 amino acids. The CDR3 region is CASSLDGEKLFF. CDR3 coding DNA: TGCGCCAGCAGCTTGGACGGGGAAAAACTGTTTTTT.

This rearrangement joins TRBV7-6 to TRBJ2-7; D is perhaps TRBD2 (7 bases). Trimming removed 5 bases at V and 0 bases at J, with 17 bases between. Per the germline V gene, CDR1 is SGHVS and CDR2 is FNYEAQ. The CDR3 is made up of 16 amino acids. In DNA form, the CDR3 reads TGTGCCAGCAGCCTAGGGACACGGGGGGCCTCCTACGAGCAGTACTTC. Translating it yields CASSLGTRGASYEQYF.

This chain links TRBV11-2 with TRBJ2-5, with D possibly TRBD2 on 6 matching bases. Germline V gives CDR1 SGHAT, CDR2 FQNNGV. This CDR3 spans 17 amino acids. V lost 3 bases and J 0 bases, leaving 17 bases between the germline ends. CDR3 sequence (DNA): TGTGCCAGCAGCTTTGCTGGGGGGATGATGTACCAAGAGACCCAGTACTTC. It translates to CASSFAGGMMYQETQYF.

The rearrangement links TRBV19 to TRBJ1-5, with TRBD1 matching 8 bases. The CDR3 has 17 amino acids. V was clipped by 0 bases and J by 0 bases; unmatched bases: 4. The V gene's germline CDR1 is LNHDA and CDR2 SQIVND (reference sequence). CDR3 residues: CASSIDWTGNSNQPQHF. In DNA form, the CDR3 reads TGTGCCAGTAGTATAGATTGGACAGGGAATAGCAATCAGCCCCAGCATTTT.

The chain has TRBV19 and TRBJ1-6; maybe TRBD1 (5 bases). The germline V gene has CDR1 LNHDA and CDR2 SQIVND (reference sequence). V was trimmed by 3 bases and J by 14 bases, leaving 8 bases between them. This CDR3 contains 11 residues. The CDR3 loop is CASSMGGSLHF. In nucleotides, the CDR3 is TGTGCCAGTAGTATGGGGGGATCCCTCCACTTT.

The rearrangement joins TRBV12-3 or TRBV12-4 to TRBJ2-5; D is unresolved. The germline V and J ends were trimmed by 4 bases and 2 bases, with 8 bases remaining between them. The CDR3 extends over 13 amino acids. CDR3 residues: CASSYGSQETQYF. For the CDR3, the DNA is TGTGCCAGCAGTTATGGTAGTCAAGAGACCCAGTACTTC.

This clone was seen a single time. The V and J genes are TRBV4-2 and TRBJ2-7, with 12 positions matching TRBD2. The CDR3 totals 17 residues. V trimming: 1 base; J trimming: 6 bases; junction bases outside the gene matches: 10. Germline V gives CDR1 LGHNA, CDR2 YNFKEQ. For the CDR3, the DNA is TGTGCCAGCAGCCAAGTAGCTCTAGCGGGGGGGCTGAGCGAGCAGTACTTC. Translated, it gives CASSQVALAGGLSEQYF.

The chain carries TRBV18 and TRBJ1-4, with D possibly TRBD1 on 6 matching bases. Germline V gives CDR1 KGHSH, CDR2 LQKENI. With 4 bases removed from V and 0 bases from J, the gap between germline ends came to 9 bases. The CDR3 runs to 15 residues. CDR3 nucleotide sequence: TGTGCCAGCTCACTAAGGACAGCAACTAATGAAAAACTGTTTTTT. It is translated as CASSLRTATNEKLFF.

The chain recombines TRBV30 with TRBJ2-7; the match to TRBD2 covers 14 bases. Trimming took 2 bases from V and 7 from J; bases not matched to a gene: 7. This CDR3 has 15 residues. CDR1 is GTSNPN, CDR2 SVGIG, per germline (reference sequence). CDR3 region: CAWSMTSGRAYEQYF. As DNA, the CDR3 is TGTGCCTGGAGTATGACTAGCGGGAGGGCGTATGAGCAGTACTTC. Supplemented by reference TRBV30 and TRBJ2-7, the full variable domain reads SQTIHQWPATLVQPVGSPLSLECTVEGTSNPNLYWYRQAAGRGLQLLFYSVGIGQISSEVPQNLSASRPQDRQFILSSKKLLLSDSGFYLCAWSMTSGRAYEQYFGPGTRLTVT.

This clone has a handful of counts. V is TRBV4-3 and J is TRBJ2-7, with 11 bases lining up with TRBD2. The ends lost 1 base at V and 1 base at J; junction bases unmatched: 3. Per germline, CDR1 LGHNA and CDR2 YSLEER. There are 16 residues in the CDR3. The CDR3 protein is CASSQGRTSGSYEQYF. The CDR3 DNA reads as TGCGCCAGCAGCCAAGGGAGGACTAGCGGGTCCTACGAGCAGTACTTC.

CDR3 nucleotides: TGTGCCTGCAAGGGCAGGGGGACAGATACGCAGTATTTT. Translated: CACKGRGTDTQYF. The chain uses TRBV2 and TRBJ2-3; the match to TRBD1 covers 7 bases. J was trimmed by 3 bases and V by 11 bases; bases with no gene match: 8. CDR1 and CDR2 from the germline V gene are SNHLY and FYNNEI. The CDR3 spans 13 residues.